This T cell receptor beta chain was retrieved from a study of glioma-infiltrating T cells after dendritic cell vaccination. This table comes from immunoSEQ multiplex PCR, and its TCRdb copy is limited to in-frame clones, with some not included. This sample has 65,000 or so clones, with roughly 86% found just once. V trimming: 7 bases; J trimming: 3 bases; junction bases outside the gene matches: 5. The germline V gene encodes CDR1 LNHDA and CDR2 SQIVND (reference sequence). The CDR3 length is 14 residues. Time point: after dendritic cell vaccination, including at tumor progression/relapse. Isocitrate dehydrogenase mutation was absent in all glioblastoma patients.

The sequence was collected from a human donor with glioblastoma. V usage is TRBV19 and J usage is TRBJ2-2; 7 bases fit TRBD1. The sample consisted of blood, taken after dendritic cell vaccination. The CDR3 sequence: CASKGRGYTGELFF. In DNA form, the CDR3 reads TGTGCCAGTAAGGGCAGGGGGTACACCGGGGAGCTGTTTTTT.